This passage covers 2 T cell receptor beta chains from one sample sequenced in a study of Ad26.COV2.S vaccination and SARS-CoV-2 variants. Stated treatment: about 20 received Ad26.COV2.S at low or high dose, single or two shots; 5 received placebo; per-sample allocation not given. Day 63 after the first injection of vaccine or placebo was the sampling time. Only in-frame clones appear in the TCRdb table, and some are missing; sequencing was by immunoSEQ multiplex PCR. Altogether fewer than 500,000 clones are present, approximately 92% being singletons, with the ten largest covering 2.5% to 3%. Sequences were derived from peripheral blood, sampled in a trial of Ad26.COV2.S vaccine versus placebo. All receptors derive from a person aged 18-60 years who received the Ad26.COV2.S COVID-19 vaccine or a placebo.

The rearrangement uses TRBV5-1 and TRBJ2-1; 12 positions match TRBD1. This CDR3 is 23 amino acids long. Trimming removed 2 bases from V and 0 bases from J; junction bases left unmatched: 21. Germline lookup yields CDR1 SGHRS and CDR2 YFSETQ. The CDR3 here is CASSLPGQGAGSGVGSSYNEQFF. CDR3 coding DNA: TGCGCCAGCAGCTTACCGGGACAGGGGGCGGGTAGCGGAGTGGGGAGCTCCTACAATGAGCAGTTCTTC.

The chain recombines TRBV4-2 with TRBJ1-3; perhaps TRBD1 as D (5 bases). The CDR3 covers 18 residues. Germline-derived CDR1 and CDR2 are LGHNA and YNFKEQ. The V end lost 0 bases, the J end lost 1 base, and 16 bases lay between the germline ends. The CDR3 nucleotides are TGTGCCAGCAGCCAAGATACTGGGCAGGGCTCTTCTGGAAACACCATATATTTT. Its protein is CASSQDTGQGSSGNTIYF.